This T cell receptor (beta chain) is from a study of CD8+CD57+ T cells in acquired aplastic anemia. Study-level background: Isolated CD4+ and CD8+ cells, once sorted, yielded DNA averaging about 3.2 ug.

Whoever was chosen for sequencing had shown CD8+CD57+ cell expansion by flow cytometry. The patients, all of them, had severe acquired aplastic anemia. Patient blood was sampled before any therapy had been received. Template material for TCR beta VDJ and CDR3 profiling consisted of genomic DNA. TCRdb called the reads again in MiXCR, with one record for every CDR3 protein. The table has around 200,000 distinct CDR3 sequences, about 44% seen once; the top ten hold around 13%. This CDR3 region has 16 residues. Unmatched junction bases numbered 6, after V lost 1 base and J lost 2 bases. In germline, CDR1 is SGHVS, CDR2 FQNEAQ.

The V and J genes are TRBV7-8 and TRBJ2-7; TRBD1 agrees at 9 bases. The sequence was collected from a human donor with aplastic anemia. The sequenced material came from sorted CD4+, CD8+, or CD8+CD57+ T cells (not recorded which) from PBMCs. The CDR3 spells CASSLGTGTGPYEQYF. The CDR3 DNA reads TGTGCCAGCAGCTTAGGTACCGGGACAGGGCCCTACGAGCAGTACTTC.